The rows below give T cell receptor beta chains drawn from one sample of a study of blood T cell repertoires in COVID-19. TCRdb's copy holds only in-frame clones and misses some; the assay was immunoSEQ multiplex PCR. The sample has around 130,000 clones, approximately 86% seen once. Sequencing was carried out using peripheral blood. These TCRs come from a woman in her forties or fifties who had recovered from COVID-19. CDR3s include the opening cysteine and the closing phenylalanine or tryptophan. The D gene is left open where the match is weak. Size tells how often a clone was seen (once, few, many) or the class of an expanded clone, and some rows leave it out.

V,J,size,D,CDR3,DNA
TRBV4-1,TRBJ1-1,.,TRBD1,CASSRQGPGTEAFF,TGCGCCAGCAGCCGACAGGGACCGGGCACTGAAGCTTTCTTT
TRBV5-1,TRBJ2-3,once,TRBD2,CASGPTSGSGDTQYF,TGCGCCAGCGGTCCTACTAGCGGGAGTGGAGATACGCAGTATTTT
TRBV2,TRBJ1-1,.,TRBD1,CASILLQGTTEAFF,TGTGCCAGCATATTATTACAGGGGACCACTGAAGCTTTCTTT
TRBV2,TRBJ2-7,.,TRBD1,CASSPRGQGRGEQYF,TGTGCCAGCAGTCCGCGGGGACAGGGAAGAGGAGAGCAGTACTTC
TRBV27,TRBJ2-4,.,.,CASSLRSPKNIQYF,TGTGCCAGCAGTTTACGGAGTCCCAAAAACATTCAGTACTTC
TRBV24-1,TRBJ2-2,.,.,CATSDWGPPQGKRRTGELFF,TGTGCCACCAGTGATTGGGGCCCTCCACAGGGAAAAAGGAGAACCGGGGAGCTGTTTTTT
TRBV10-3,TRBJ1-3,.,.,CAISDPKLDSYSGNTIYF,TGTGCCATCAGTGACCCTAAATTGGACAGCTACTCTGGAAACACCATATATTTT
TRBV3-1/TRBV3-2,TRBJ1-1,.,.,CASSQLFLGTEAFF,TGTGCCAGCAGCCAACTTTTCCTAGGCACTGAAGCTTTCTTT
TRBV13,TRBJ2-2,.,.,CASSFFKSGELFF,TGTGCCAGCAGCTTTTTCAAATCCGGGGAGCTGTTTTTT
TRBV7-8,TRBJ2-2,.,TRBD1,CASSHSGTAFTGELFF,TGTGCCAGCAGCCACTCCGGGACAGCCTTCACCGGGGAGCTGTTTTTT
TRBV5-4,TRBJ2-1,.,TRBD1,CASSPATGGGNEQFF,TGTGCCAGCAGCCCCGCGACAGGGGGTGGCAATGAGCAGTTCTTC
TRBV12-3/TRBV12-4,TRBJ2-7,.,.,CASGQGTYEQYF,TGTGCCAGCGGGCAGGGCACCTACGAGCAGTACTTC
TRBV19,TRBJ2-7,.,TRBD1,CASRAPGQGVEQYF,TGTGCCAGTAGAGCACCGGGACAGGGGGTCGAGCAGTACTTC
TRBV2,TRBJ1-5,once,.,CASSEYSNQPQHF,TGTGCCAGCAGTGAATATAGCAATCAGCCCCAGCATTTT
TRBV6-6,TRBJ2-3,.,.,CASSYIGEYTDTQYF,TGTGCCAGCAGTTACATCGGGGAGTACACAGATACGCAGTATTTT
TRBV23-1,TRBJ1-2,.,TRBD1,CASSKKRDRDCYGYTF,TGCGCCAGCAGTAAGAAACGGGACAGGGATTGTTATGGCTACACCTTC
TRBV10-3,TRBJ2-3,.,.,CAIGTSLGTDTQYF,TGTGCCATAGGGACTTCCCTAGGCACAGATACGCAGTATTTT
TRBV5-1,TRBJ2-6,.,.,CASSLEGRSGANVLTF,TGCGCCAGCAGCTTGGAGGGGAGGTCTGGGGCCAACGTCCTGACTTTC
TRBV6-5,TRBJ2-5,.,TRBD1,CASRHRGETQYF,TGTGCCAGCAGACACAGGGGAGAGACCCAGTACTTC
TRBV20-1,TRBJ2-7,.,TRBD2,CSASPGTTTYEQYF,TGCAGTGCTAGTCCCGGGACTACAACCTACGAGCAGTACTTC
TRBV29-1,TRBJ2-5,.,TRBD2,CSVQGLAGVTETQYF,TGCAGCGTTCAGGGACTAGCGGGAGTAACGGAGACCCAGTACTTC
TRBV7-3,TRBJ2-5,.,.,CASSLSSSRQETQYF,TGTGCCAGCAGCTTAAGTTCGAGCAGGCAAGAGACCCAGTACTTC
TRBV4-1,TRBJ2-5,.,TRBD2,CASSRTGLAQQETQYF,TGCGCCAGCAGCCGAACGGGACTAGCCCAGCAAGAGACCCAGTACTTC
TRBV3-1/TRBV3-2,TRBJ1-1,.,.,CASSQGRYGVTEAFF,TGTGCCAGCAGCCAAGGTAGATACGGAGTGACTGAAGCTTTCTTT
TRBV2,TRBJ2-3,.,.,CASRRITDTQYF,TGTGCCAGCAGGAGAATCACAGATACGCAGTATTTT
TRBV18,TRBJ2-5,once,TRBD2,CASSTQGGLKTQYF,TGTGCCAGCTCTACCCAGGGAGGGTTGAAGACCCAGTACTTC
TRBV6-2/TRBV6-3,TRBJ2-2,.,TRBD2,CASSYPLAANTGELFF,TGTGCCAGCAGTTACCCCCTAGCGGCGAACACCGGGGAGCTGTTTTTT
TRBV7-2,TRBJ2-7,.,TRBD1,CASSYKGASPTYEQYF,TGTGCCAGCAGCTATAAGGGGGCGTCGCCAACCTACGAGCAGTACTTC
TRBV29-1,TRBJ2-1,.,.,CSVDVRGIWQFF,TGCAGCGTTGATGTCAGAGGGATCTGGCAGTTCTTC
TRBV2,TRBJ1-3,.,TRBD1,CASRNNRGGNTIYF,TGTGCCAGCAGAAACAACAGGGGGGGAAACACCATATATTTT
TRBV7-9,TRBJ2-7,.,TRBD2,CASSPGGLAGTSEQYF,TGTGCCAGCAGCCCCGGGGGACTAGCGGGTACATCCGAGCAGTACTTC
TRBV10-2,TRBJ2-7,.,.,CASSASYGYYEQYF,TGCGCCAGCAGCGCGAGTTACGGTTACTACGAGCAGTACTTC
TRBV7-2,TRBJ2-3,.,TRBD2,CASRNLLAGVGQRADTQYF,TGTGCCAGCAGAAATCTACTAGCGGGAGTTGGGCAACGCGCAGATACGCAGTATTTT
TRBV10-3,TRBJ1-1,few,.,CAISEEAWNTEAFF,TGTGCCATCAGTGAGGAGGCCTGGAACACTGAAGCTTTCTTT
TRBV10-1,TRBJ2-1,.,.,CASSESTGWEFF,TGCGCCAGCAGTGAGTCAACAGGGTGGGAGTTCTTC
TRBV24-1,TRBJ2-3,.,.,CATSEKGVTDTQYF,TGTGCCACCAGTGAGAAGGGGGTAACAGATACGCAGTATTTT
TRBV19,TRBJ2-4,.,.,CASSLRERGNIQYF,TGTGCCAGTAGTCTTAGGGAAAGGGGAAACATTCAGTACTTC
TRBV5-4,TRBJ2-7,.,.,CASSSDSNSYEQYF,TGTGCCAGCAGCTCAGACAGTAACTCCTACGAGCAGTACTTC
TRBV2,TRBJ1-5,few,.,CASSLQGLIQPQHF,TGTGCCAGCAGCCTACAGGGTCTTATTCAGCCCCAGCATTTT
TRBV10-3,TRBJ2-3,.,.,CAISGFQGWTDTQYF,TGTGCCATCAGTGGTTTTCAGGGGTGGACAGATACGCAGTATTTT
TRBV19,TRBJ2-1,.,TRBD2,CASSLLAGAPEQFF,TGTGCCAGTAGCCTACTAGCGGGAGCCCCTGAGCAGTTCTTC
TRBV5-1,TRBJ1-3,.,.,CASSSGGSGNTIYF,TGCGCCAGCAGCTCGGGAGGCTCTGGAAACACCATATATTTT
TRBV6-1,TRBJ1-2,.,.,CASSEVVGARAYGYTF,TGTGCCAGCAGTGAAGTAGTCGGTGCGAGGGCTTATGGCTACACCTTC
TRBV5-8,TRBJ1-5,.,.,CASSLGQALNQPQHF,TGTGCCAGCAGCTTGGGACAGGCTTTAAATCAGCCCCAGCATTTT
TRBV20-1,TRBJ1-4,.,.,CSASSGVGEKLFF,TGCAGTGCTAGTTCGGGGGTAGGGGAAAAACTGTTTTTT
TRBV10-3,TRBJ1-2,.,TRBD1,CAISEYRTGDRYGYTF,TGTGCCATCAGTGAGTACCGGACAGGGGATCGGTATGGCTACACCTTC
TRBV4-2,TRBJ2-5,.,TRBD2,CASSQDLLAGGSAGQTQYF,TGTGCCAGCAGCCAAGATCTACTAGCGGGGGGCAGCGCAGGGCAGACCCAGTACTTC
TRBV18,TRBJ2-7,.,TRBD1,CASSPTGQGSFEQYF,TGTGCCAGCTCACCTACCGGACAGGGGTCGTTCGAGCAGTACTTC
TRBV5-5,TRBJ2-2,.,TRBD2,CASSLGLAGGTTGELFF,TGTGCCAGCAGCTTGGGACTAGCGGGGGGCACCACCGGGGAGCTGTTTTTT
TRBV5-1,TRBJ2-3,.,TRBD2,CASSLAPSGGTSTDTQYF,TGCGCCAGCAGCTTGGCTCCTAGCGGGGGGACTAGCACAGATACGCAGTATTTT
TRBV6-4,TRBJ1-1,.,TRBD1,CAPPGQVIPRRNTEAFF,TGTGCCCCCCCGGGACAGGTAATTCCCAGAAGAAACACTGAAGCTTTCTTT
TRBV14,TRBJ2-5,.,TRBD1,CASSLLGQGALETQYF,TGTGCCAGCAGCCTACTGGGACAGGGGGCGTTAGAGACCCAGTACTTC
TRBV6-5,TRBJ2-5,.,.,CASTLTGRQTQYF,TGTGCCAGCACCTTAACGGGGAGACAGACCCAGTACTTC
TRBV11-3,TRBJ2-7,.,.,CASSLDTRTSYEQYF,TGTGCCAGCAGCTTAGATACTAGGACCTCCTACGAGCAGTACTTC
TRBV3-1/TRBV3-2,TRBJ2-2,.,.,CASSQLERAGELFF,TGTGCCAGCAGCCAACTTGAGCGAGCCGGGGAGCTGTTTTTT
TRBV5-1,TRBJ1-1,.,.,CASSLGVTTVFNTEAFF,TGCGCCAGCAGCTTGGGGGTTACGACAGTCTTTAACACTGAAGCTTTCTTT
TRBV29-1,TRBJ2-7,.,.,CSYTGQGGNYEQYF,TGCAGTTATACGGGGCAGGGGGGAAACTACGAGCAGTACTTC